The 9 T cell receptor beta chains given below trace back to one sample, sequenced in a study of beta chain features in type 1 diabetes. What was sequenced were expressed TCRB transcripts, since all of the isolated RNA had been reverse transcribed. Data came from immunoSEQ multiplex PCR; TCRdb stores just in-frame clones and leaves some out. The sample lists 640,000 or so clones, over 11% occurring once. Antigen specificity for these receptors is unknown. General study points: Moderate yet significant TCRB CDR3 shortening was seen in Type 1 diabetes patients in all four CD4+ subsets.

Sequencing used naive CD4+ T cells from blood. The receptors originated from a man younger than 35 with type 1 diabetes.

This clone was detected only a few times. The chain couples TRBV25-1 to TRBJ1-4; 7 positions match TRBD1. Germline trimming cut 4 bases from V and 6 bases from J; bases unmatched to any gene: 5. The CDR3 is 14 residues long. The germline V gene has CDR1 MGHDK and CDR2 SYGVNS. The CDR3 reads CASSGGQVHEKLFF. CDR3 in DNA: TGTGCCAGCAGTGGCGGACAGGTCCATGAAAAACTGTTTTTT.

The chain joins TRBV7-9 to TRBJ2-7; 15 bases are a match to TRBD2. The germline gives CDR1 SEHNR, CDR2 FQNEAQ (reference sequence). The CDR3 covers 18 residues. V shed 2 bases, J shed 4 bases, and the junction held 9 bases outside the gene matches. In nucleotides, the CDR3 is TGTGCCAGCAGCTTATCCGGACTAGCGGGAGGGAGAGGGTACGAGCAGTACTTC. The encoded protein is CASSLSGLAGGRGYEQYF. Supplemented by reference TRBV7-9 and TRBJ2-7, the full variable domain reads DTGVSQNPRHKITKRGQNVTFRCDPISEHNRLYWYRQTLGQGPEFLTYFQNEAQLEKSRLLSDRFSAERPKGSFSTLEIQRTEQGDSAMYLCASSLSGLAGGRGYEQYFGPGTRLTVT.

V is TRBV7-6 and J is TRBJ1-2; D unclear. Germline CDR1 is SGHVS and CDR2 is FNYEAQ. Between the trimmed V and J ends, which lost 3 bases and 4 bases, there was a span of 12 bases. This CDR3 is 14 amino acids long. In DNA form, the CDR3 reads TGTGCCAGCAGCTTGGGGTACACCCCCTATGGCTACACCTTC. Its protein product is CASSLGYTPYGYTF.

The gene calls are TRBV7-2 and TRBJ2-3, with no clear D. Germline-derived CDR1 and CDR2 are SGHTA and FQGNSA. This CDR3 has 15 amino acids. The ends were cut back, 4 bases at V and 2 bases at J, with 13 bases in the middle. The CDR3 DNA sequence: TGTGCCAGCAGCTCCCCGCGGCGGAACACAGATACGCAGTATTTT. It codes for CASSSPRRNTDTQYF.

This clone was counted only a few times. The V and J genes are TRBV19 and TRBJ2-2; 7 bases are shared with TRBD1. Germline lookup yields CDR1 LNHDA and CDR2 SQIVND (reference sequence). After removal of 5 bases from V and 2 bases from J, the junction contained 2 bases not matched to a gene. This CDR3 has 14 amino acids. CDR3: CASSDRANTGELFF. The CDR3, as DNA: TGTGCCAGTAGTGACAGGGCAAACACCGGGGAGCTGTTTTTT.

This clone was observed a few times. The chain carries TRBV6-5 and TRBJ2-5; D is perhaps TRBD2 (5 bases). The length of the CDR3 is 13 residues. Per germline, CDR1 MNHEY and CDR2 SVGAGI. Trimming stripped 5 bases from V and 4 bases from J, with 11 bases between. The CDR3 loop is CASSGERRETQYF. CDR3 nucleotides: TGTGCCAGCAGTGGGGAGCGTAGAGAGACCCAGTACTTC.

About this clone itself: This CDR3 is also generated by other DNA sequences in the sample. This chain uses TRBV7-6 with TRBJ2-5; D gene uncertain. The germline V and J ends were trimmed by 1 base and 4 bases, with 4 bases remaining between them. The germline V gene encodes CDR1 SGHVS and CDR2 FNYEAQ. The CDR3 is made up of 12 amino acids. CDR3 sequence (DNA): TGTGCCAGCAGCTTAGTTCTAGAGACCCAGTACTTC. It codes for CASSLVLETQYF. Looking up the rest from reference TRBV7-6 and TRBJ2-5 gives the full variable domain: GAGVSQSPRYKVTKRGQDVALRCDPISGHVSLYWYRQALGQGPEFLTYFNYEAQQDKSGLPNDRFSAERPEGSISTLTIQRTEQRDSAMYRCASSLVLETQYFGPGTRLLVL.

This clone was counted between two and nine times. The V gene is TRBV12-5, the J gene TRBJ1-5, with D uncertain. Germline CDR1 reads LGHNT; CDR2 reads FRNRAP. Deletions cut 1 base from V and 4 bases from J, with 2 bases between. The CDR3 has 12 residues. The CDR3 is CASGLGNQPQHF. The CDR3 nucleotides are TGTGCTAGTGGTTTGGGTAATCAGCCCCAGCATTTT.

The V call is TRBV7-9, the J call TRBJ2-1; D is possibly TRBD1 or TRBD2 (5 bases each). V was cut by 2 bases and J by 8 bases, with 28 bases left in between. The germline CDR1 and CDR2 sequences are SEHNR and FQNEAQ (reference sequence). This CDR3 is built from 19 residues. The chain's CDR3 is CASSLRGDVGGGAGDEQFF. CDR3 coding DNA: TGTGCCAGCAGCTTACGAGGGGACGTAGGCGGTGGTGCGGGCGATGAGCAGTTCTTC. Full variable domain (outside the CDR3, taken from reference TRBV7-9 and TRBJ2-1): DTGVSQNPRHKITKRGQNVTFRCDPISEHNRLYWYRQTLGQGPEFLTYFQNEAQLEKSRLLSDRFSAERPKGSFSTLEIQRTEQGDSAMYLCASSLRGDVGGGAGDEQFFGPGTRLTVL.